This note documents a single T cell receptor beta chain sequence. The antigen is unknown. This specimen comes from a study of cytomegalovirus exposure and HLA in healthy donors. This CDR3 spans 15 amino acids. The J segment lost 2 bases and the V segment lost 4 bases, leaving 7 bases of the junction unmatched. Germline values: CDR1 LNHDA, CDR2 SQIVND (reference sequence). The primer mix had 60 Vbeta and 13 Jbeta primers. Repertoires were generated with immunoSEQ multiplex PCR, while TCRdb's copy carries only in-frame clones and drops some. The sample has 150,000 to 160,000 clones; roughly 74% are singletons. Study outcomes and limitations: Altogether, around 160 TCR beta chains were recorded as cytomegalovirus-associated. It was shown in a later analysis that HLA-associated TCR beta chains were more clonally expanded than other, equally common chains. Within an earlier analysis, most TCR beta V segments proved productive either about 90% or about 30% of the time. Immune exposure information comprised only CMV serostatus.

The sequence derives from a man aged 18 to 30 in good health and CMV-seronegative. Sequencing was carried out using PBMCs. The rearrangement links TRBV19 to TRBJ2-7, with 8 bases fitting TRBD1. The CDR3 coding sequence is TGTGCCAGTAGTAGGGGGACAGGACATCCCTACGAGCAGTACTTC. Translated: CASSRGTGHPYEQYF.